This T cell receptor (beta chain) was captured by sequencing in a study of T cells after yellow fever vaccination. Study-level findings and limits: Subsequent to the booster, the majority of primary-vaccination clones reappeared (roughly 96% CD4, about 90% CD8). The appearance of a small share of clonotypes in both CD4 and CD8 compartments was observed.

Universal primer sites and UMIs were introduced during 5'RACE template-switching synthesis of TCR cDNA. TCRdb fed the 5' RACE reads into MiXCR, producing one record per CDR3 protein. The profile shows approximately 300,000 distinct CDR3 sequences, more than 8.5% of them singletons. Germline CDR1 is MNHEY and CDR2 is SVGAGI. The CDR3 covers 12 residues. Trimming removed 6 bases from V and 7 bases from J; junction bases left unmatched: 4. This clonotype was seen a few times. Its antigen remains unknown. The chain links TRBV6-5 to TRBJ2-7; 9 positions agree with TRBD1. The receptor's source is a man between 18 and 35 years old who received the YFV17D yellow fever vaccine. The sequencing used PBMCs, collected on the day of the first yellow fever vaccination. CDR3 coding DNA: TGTGCCAGCAGGCAGGACAGGGGAGAGCAGTACTTC. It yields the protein CASRQDRGEQYF.